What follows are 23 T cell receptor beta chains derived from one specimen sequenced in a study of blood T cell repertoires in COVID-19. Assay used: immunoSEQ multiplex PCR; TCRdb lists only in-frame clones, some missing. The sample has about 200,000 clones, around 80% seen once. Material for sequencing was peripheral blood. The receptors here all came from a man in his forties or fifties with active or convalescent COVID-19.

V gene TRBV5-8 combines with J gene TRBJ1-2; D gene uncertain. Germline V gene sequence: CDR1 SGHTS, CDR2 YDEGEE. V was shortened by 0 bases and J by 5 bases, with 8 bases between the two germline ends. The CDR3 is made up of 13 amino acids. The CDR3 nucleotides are TGTGCCAGCAGCTTGGTGCCGGGATATGGCTACACCTTC. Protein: CASSLVPGYGYTF.

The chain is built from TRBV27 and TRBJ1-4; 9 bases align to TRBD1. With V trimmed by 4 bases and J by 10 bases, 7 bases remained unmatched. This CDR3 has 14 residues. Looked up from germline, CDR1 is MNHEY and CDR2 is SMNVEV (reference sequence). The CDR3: CASSSQGAPGKLFF. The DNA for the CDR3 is TGTGCCAGCAGTTCACAGGGGGCGCCCGGAAAACTGTTTTTT.

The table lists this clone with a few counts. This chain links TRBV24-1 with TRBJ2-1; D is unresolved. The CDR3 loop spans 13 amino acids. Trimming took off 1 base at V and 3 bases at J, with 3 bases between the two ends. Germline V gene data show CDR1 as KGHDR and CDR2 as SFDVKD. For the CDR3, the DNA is TGTGCCACCAGTGATTTCATCTACAATGAGCAGTTCTTC. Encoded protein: CATSDFIYNEQFF.

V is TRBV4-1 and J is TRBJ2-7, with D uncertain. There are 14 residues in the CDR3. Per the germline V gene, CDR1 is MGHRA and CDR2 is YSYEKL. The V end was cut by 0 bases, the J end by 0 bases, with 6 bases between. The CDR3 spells CASSQEAPSYEQYF. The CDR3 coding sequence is TGCGCCAGCAGCCAAGAGGCTCCCTCCTACGAGCAGTACTTC.

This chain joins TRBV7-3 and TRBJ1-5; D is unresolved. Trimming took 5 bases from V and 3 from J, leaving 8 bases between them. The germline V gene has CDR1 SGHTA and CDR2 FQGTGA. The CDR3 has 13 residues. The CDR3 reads CASSEGNNQPQHF. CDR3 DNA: TGTGCCAGCAGCGAGGGAAACAATCAGCCCCAGCATTTT.

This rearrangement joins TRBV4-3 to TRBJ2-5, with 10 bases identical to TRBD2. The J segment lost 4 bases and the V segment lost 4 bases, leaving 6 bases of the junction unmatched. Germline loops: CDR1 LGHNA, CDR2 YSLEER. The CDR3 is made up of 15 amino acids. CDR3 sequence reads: CASSPQREGLETQYF. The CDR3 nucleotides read TGCGCCAGCAGCCCCCAGCGGGAGGGCCTAGAGACCCAGTACTTC.

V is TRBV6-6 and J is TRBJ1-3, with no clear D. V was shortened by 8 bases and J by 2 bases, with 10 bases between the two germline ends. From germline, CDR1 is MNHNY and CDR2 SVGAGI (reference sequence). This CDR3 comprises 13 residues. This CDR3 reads CASSASTGNTIYF. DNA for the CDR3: TGTGCCAGCTCCGCCAGTACTGGAAACACCATATATTTT.

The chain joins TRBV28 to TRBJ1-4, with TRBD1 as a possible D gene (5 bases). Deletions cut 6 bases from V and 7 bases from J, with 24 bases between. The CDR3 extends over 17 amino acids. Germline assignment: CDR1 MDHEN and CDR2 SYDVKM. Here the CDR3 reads CASSRSGLGREGEKLFF. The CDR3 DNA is TGTGCCAGCAGCCGGTCGGGTTTAGGCAGGGAAGGTGAAAAACTGTTTTTT.

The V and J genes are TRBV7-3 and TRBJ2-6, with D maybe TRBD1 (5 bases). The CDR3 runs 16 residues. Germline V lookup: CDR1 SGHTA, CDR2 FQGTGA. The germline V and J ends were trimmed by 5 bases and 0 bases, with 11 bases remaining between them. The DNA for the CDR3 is TGTGCCAGCAGCGGGCCAGGGCCCTCTGGGGCCAACGTCCTGACTTTC. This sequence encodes CASSGPGPSGANVLTF. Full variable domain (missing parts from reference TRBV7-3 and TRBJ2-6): GAGVSQTPSNKVTEKGKYVELRCDPISGHTALYWYRQSLGQGPEFLIYFQGTGAADDSGLPNDRFFAVRPEGSVSTLKIQRTERGDSAVYLCASSGPGPSGANVLTFGAGSRLTVL.

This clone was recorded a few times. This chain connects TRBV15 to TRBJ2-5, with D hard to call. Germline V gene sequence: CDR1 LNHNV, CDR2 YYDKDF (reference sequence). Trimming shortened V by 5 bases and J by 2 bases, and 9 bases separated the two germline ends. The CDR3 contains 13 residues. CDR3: CATSGQFQETQYF. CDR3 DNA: TGTGCCACCAGCGGGCAGTTTCAAGAGACCCAGTACTTC.

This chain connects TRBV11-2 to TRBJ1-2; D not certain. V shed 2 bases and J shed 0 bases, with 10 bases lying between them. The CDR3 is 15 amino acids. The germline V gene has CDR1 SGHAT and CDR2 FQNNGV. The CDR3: CASSLNGATNYGYTF. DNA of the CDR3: TGTGCCAGCAGCTTAAACGGAGCCACTAACTATGGCTACACCTTC.

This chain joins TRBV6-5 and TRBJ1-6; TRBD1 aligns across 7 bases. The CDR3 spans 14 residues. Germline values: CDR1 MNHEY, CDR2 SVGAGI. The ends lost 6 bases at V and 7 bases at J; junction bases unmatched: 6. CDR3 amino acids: CASRGGAGNSPLHF. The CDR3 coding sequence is TGTGCCAGCAGAGGGGGCGCGGGGAATTCACCCCTCCACTTT.

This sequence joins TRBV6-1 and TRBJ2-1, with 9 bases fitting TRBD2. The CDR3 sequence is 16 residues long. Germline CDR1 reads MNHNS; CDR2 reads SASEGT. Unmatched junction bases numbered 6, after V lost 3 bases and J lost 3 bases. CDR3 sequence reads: CASSDNSGSFYNEQFF. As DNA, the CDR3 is TGTGCCAGCAGTGATAATAGCGGGAGTTTCTACAATGAGCAGTTCTTC.

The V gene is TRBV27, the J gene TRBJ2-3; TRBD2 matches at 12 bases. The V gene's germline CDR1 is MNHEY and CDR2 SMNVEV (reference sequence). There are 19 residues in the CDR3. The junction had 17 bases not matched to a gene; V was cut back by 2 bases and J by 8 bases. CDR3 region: CASSLKGASGGASRVTQYF. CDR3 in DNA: TGTGCCAGCAGTTTAAAAGGGGCTAGCGGGGGGGCCAGCCGGGTTACGCAGTATTTT.

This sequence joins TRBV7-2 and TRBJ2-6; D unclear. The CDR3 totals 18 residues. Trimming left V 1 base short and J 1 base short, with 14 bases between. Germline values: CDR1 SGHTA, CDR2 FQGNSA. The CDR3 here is CASSLDFALLSGANVLTF. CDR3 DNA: TGTGCCAGCAGCTTAGACTTCGCGTTGTTGTCTGGGGCCAACGTCCTGACTTTC. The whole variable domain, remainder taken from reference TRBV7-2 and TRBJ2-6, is GAGVSQSPSNKVTEKGKDVELRCDPISGHTALYWYRQSLGQGLEFLIYFQGNSAPDKSGLPSDRFSAERTGGSVSTLTIQRTQQEDSAVYLCASSLDFALLSGANVLTFGAGSRLTVL.

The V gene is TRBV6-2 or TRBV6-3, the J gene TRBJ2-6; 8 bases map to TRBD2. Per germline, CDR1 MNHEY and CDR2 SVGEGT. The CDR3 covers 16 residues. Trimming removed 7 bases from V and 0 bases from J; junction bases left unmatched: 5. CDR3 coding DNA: TGTGCCAGCACCCCGGGAGGGTTCTCTGGGGCCAACGTCCTGACTTTC. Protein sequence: CASTPGGFSGANVLTF.

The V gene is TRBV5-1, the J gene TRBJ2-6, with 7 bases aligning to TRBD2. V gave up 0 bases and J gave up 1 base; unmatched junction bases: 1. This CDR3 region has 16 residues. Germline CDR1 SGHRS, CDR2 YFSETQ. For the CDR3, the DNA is TGCGCCAGCAGCTTGGCCGGGGGGTCTGGGGCCAACGTCCTGACTTTC. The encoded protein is CASSLAGGSGANVLTF. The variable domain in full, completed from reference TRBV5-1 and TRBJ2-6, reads KAGVTQTPRYLIKTRGQQVTLSCSPISGHRSVSWYQQTPGQGLQFLFEYFSETQRNKGNFPGRFSGRQFSNSRSEMNVSTLELGDSALYLCASSLAGGSGANVLTFGAGSRLTVL.

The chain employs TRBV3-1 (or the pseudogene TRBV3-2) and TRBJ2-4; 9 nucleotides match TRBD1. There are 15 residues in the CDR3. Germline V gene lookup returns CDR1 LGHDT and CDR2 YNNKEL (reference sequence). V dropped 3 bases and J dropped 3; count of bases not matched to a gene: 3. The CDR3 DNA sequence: TGTGCCAGCAGCCAGACAGGGGGAGGCAAAAACATTCAGTACTTC. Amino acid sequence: CASSQTGGGKNIQYF.

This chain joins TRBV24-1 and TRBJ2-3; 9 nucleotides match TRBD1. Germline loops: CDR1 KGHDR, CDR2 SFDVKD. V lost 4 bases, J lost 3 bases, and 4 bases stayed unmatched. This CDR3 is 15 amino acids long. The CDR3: CATSEVGQGTDTQYF. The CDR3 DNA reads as TGTGCCACCAGTGAGGTTGGACAGGGGACAGATACGCAGTATTTT.

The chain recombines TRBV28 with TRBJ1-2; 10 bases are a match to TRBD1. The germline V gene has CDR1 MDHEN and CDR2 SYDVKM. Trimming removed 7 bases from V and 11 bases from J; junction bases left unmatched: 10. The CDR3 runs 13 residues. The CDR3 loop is CASTRDRGSGYTF. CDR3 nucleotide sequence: TGTGCCAGCACTCGGGACAGGGGATCGGGATACACCTTC.

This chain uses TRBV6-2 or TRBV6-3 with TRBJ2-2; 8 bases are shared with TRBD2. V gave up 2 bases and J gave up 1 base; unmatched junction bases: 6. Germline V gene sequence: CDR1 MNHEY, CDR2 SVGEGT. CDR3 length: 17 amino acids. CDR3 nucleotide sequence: TGTGCCAGCAGTTACCTCTGGAGCGGGGGGAACACCGGGGAGCTGTTTTTT. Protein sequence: CASSYLWSGGNTGELFF.

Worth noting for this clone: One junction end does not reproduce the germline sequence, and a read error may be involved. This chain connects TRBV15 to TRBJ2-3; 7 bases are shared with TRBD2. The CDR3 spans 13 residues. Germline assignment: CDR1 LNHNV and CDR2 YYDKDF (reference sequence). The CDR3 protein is CATSRDDAGVIDF. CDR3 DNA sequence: TGTGCCACCAGCAGAGATGACGCGGGAGTGATCGATTTT.

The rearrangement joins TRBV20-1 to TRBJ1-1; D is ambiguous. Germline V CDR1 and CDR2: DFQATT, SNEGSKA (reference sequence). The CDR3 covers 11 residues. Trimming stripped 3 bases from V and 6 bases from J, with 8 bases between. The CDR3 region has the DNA TGCAGTGCTAGCCCAGTCGCTGAAGCTTTCTTT. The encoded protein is CSASPVAEAFF.